Only one count was recorded for the clone carrying this T cell receptor beta chain. This specimen belongs to a study of CD8 T cells in Susac syndrome. High-throughput TCR beta sequencing covered peripheral CD8+ and CD4+ T cells. The controls, all healthy donors, were matched for age and sex. TEMRA cells were FACS-enriched, and CD8+ and CD4+ T cells were isolated negatively. Germline values: CDR1 GTSNPN, CDR2 SVGIG (reference sequence). V shed 0 bases, J shed 4 bases, and the junction held 7 bases outside the gene matches. The CDR3 is 16 amino acids. Reverse transcription used roughly 0.5 to 1 ug RNA and random hexamers. An immunoSEQ multiplex PCR generated amplified TCR beta CDR3 products spanning 54 Vbeta and 13 Jbeta. TCRdb reprocessed the immunoSEQ multiplex PCR reads via MiXCR and lists one record per CDR3 protein. The profile shows some 150,000 distinct CDR3 sequences, approximately 94% of them singletons.

The clonotype originates from a human donor in good health. J is TRBJ2-7 and V is TRBV30; 12 bases match TRBD2. The sample consisted of CD4+ T cells from PBMCs. The CDR3 region has the DNA TGTGCCTGGAGTGTACCCGTCACTAGCGGGAGGTACGAGCAGTACTTC. It specifies CAWSVPVTSGRYEQYF.